A single sample is the source of the 15 T cell receptor beta chains below, sequenced in a study of metastatic and nonmetastatic thyroid tumors (dated by TCRdb to about 2020). No treatment had been received by any patient before thyroid surgery. The library was generated by PCR. These reads were obtained on an Illumina HiSeq 4000. TCRdb redid the processing of the public reads, applying fastp at Q25 and MiXCR, and retained in-frame beta chains. The sample includes thousands of clones, with under 35% observed a single time. The biggest ten clones account for around 33% of the sample. The specimen sequenced was adjacent normal tissue. The origin of the receptors is a female donor with papillary thyroid cancer or a benign thyroid nodule (not recorded which). Some clones in this sample may be carry-over from other donors' samples.

On this clone: The sample carries other DNA sequences with the same CDR3. The rearrangement joins TRBV12-3 or TRBV12-4 to TRBJ2-3; 9 bases fit TRBD2. J gave up 3 bases and V 5 bases, and 6 bases lay outside the gene matches. This CDR3 has 15 residues. The CDR3 here is CASSLGLASTDTQYF. The DNA for the CDR3 is TGTGCCAGCAGTCTCGGACTAGCGTCTACAGATACGCAGTATTTT.

There are many counts of this clone. The V and J genes are TRBV27 and TRBJ2-7, with D possibly TRBD1 on 6 matching bases. Germline lookup yields CDR1 MNHEY and CDR2 SMNVEV (reference sequence). CDR3 length: 15 amino acids. The V end was cut by 7 bases, the J end by 6 bases, with 22 bases between. CDR3 DNA sequence: TGTGCCAGCAAGAGGAGTGGGACATCCCCCCTCGAGCAGTACTTC. It encodes CASKRSGTSPLEQYF.

The chain links TRBV6-5 to TRBJ2-6; 10 bases are shared with TRBD1. V shed 5 bases and J 1 base; nucleotides not matched to a gene: 8. This CDR3 is 18 amino acids long. Per germline, CDR1 MNHEY and CDR2 SVGAGI. CDR3 loop: CASSPRDRGLSGANVLTF. The CDR3 DNA is TGTGCCAGCAGTCCCCGGGACAGGGGTCTATCTGGGGCCAACGTCCTGACTTTC.

The chain recombines TRBV27 with TRBJ2-7; 16 positions agree with TRBD2. Unmatched junction bases numbered 18, after V lost 3 bases and J lost 4 bases. The CDR3 length is 21 residues. From germline, CDR1 is MNHEY and CDR2 SMNVEV (reference sequence). CDR3 residues: CASSFILSADTGLAGGYEQYF. The CDR3 DNA reads TGTGCCAGCAGTTTCATCCTGTCAGCGGACACGGGACTAGCGGGAGGGTACGAGCAGTACTTC.

The chain combines TRBV11-3 with TRBJ2-2, with D unresolved. This CDR3 is 14 amino acids long. In germline, CDR1 is SGHNT, CDR2 YENEEA. V was cut by 3 bases and J by 1 base, with 6 bases left in between. CDR3 DNA sequence: TGTGCCAGCAGCTTTATGGGGAACACCGGGGAGCTGTTTTTT. Residues: CASSFMGNTGELFF.

The chain joins TRBV12-3 or TRBV12-4 to TRBJ1-2; D gene ambiguous. The CDR3 sequence is 13 residues long. V dropped 7 bases and J dropped 7 bases, with 16 bases sitting between them. This CDR3 is CASTVVGEGGYTF. The CDR3 coding sequence is TGTGCCAGCACGGTAGTCGGAGAGGGTGGCTACACCTTC.

This chain joins TRBV20-1 and TRBJ2-7; 8 positions agree with TRBD1. The ends lost 5 bases at V and 1 base at J; junction bases unmatched: 7. The length of the CDR3 is 14 residues. Germline-derived CDR1 and CDR2 are DFQATT and SNEGSKA (reference sequence). CDR3 loop: CSAVDRAMSYEQYF. Written as DNA, the CDR3 is TGCAGTGCTGTGGACAGGGCAATGTCCTACGAGCAGTACTTC.

About this clone: The missing conserved phenylalanine or tryptophan at the end of this CDR3 makes a read error likely. The DNA is omitted, as the CDR3 cannot be located on it reliably, and the CDR3 follows TCRdb's listing. The chain is built from TRBV28 and TRBJ2-7; the table's D call of TRBD2 was not tested on the DNA. CDR1 and CDR2 from the germline V gene are MDHEN and SYDVKM. The CDR3 adds up to 13 amino acids, both ends counted. The CDR3 sequence: CASSGYGGTPPVH.

This clone came up once. The rearrangement uses TRBV5-4 and TRBJ2-7; 9 positions agree with TRBD2. CDR3 length: 15 residues. CDR1 SGHNT and CDR2 YYREEE come from the germline V gene (reference sequence). The J segment lost 0 bases and the V segment lost 4 bases, leaving 5 bases of the junction unmatched. CDR3 nucleotide sequence: TGTGCCAGCAGCAAGACTAGCGGTAGCTCCTACGAGCAGTACTTC. This encodes CASSKTSGSSYEQYF.

This sequence joins TRBV20-1 and TRBJ2-3; D gene uncertain. CDR1 and CDR2 from the germline V gene are DFQATT and SNEGSKA (reference sequence). V dropped 3 bases and J dropped 5 bases, with 12 bases sitting between them. The CDR3 is 13 amino acids. Here the CDR3 reads CSASEQLIDTQYF. As DNA, the CDR3 is TGCAGTGCTAGTGAGCAGTTGATAGATACGCAGTATTTT.

This clone was seen more than once but under ten times. The rearrangement uses TRBV28 and TRBJ1-2; D is ambiguous. Trimming left V 2 bases short and J 8 bases short, with 15 bases between. This CDR3 is built from 14 residues. The V gene's germline CDR1 is MDHEN and CDR2 SYDVKM. The CDR3 protein is CASSLVSGLWGYTF. The DNA for the CDR3 is TGTGCCAGCAGTTTAGTTAGCGGGCTATGGGGCTACACCTTC.

This clone was seen at least ten times. The chain combines TRBV13 with TRBJ1-1; the D gene is possibly TRBD1 (6 bases). This CDR3 comprises 13 residues. V shed 0 bases and J shed 6 bases, with 8 bases lying between them. Germline V gene sequence: CDR1 PRHDT, CDR2 FYEKMQ (reference sequence). This CDR3 is CASSLGGAAEAFF. The CDR3 DNA reads as TGTGCCAGCAGCTTAGGGGGGGCCGCTGAAGCTTTCTTT.

This clone qualifies as medium-sized (0.01 to 0.1%). The CDR3 coding sequence is TGTGCCAGCAGCCCCCAGCGGGATGGCTACGAGCAGTACTTC. This gives the protein CASSPQRDGYEQYF. The chain links TRBV4-2 to TRBJ2-7; TRBD2 matches 7 bases. CDR1 and CDR2 (germline): LGHNA, YNFKEQ. This CDR3 comprises 14 residues. Germline trimming cut 4 bases from V and 3 bases from J; bases unmatched to any gene: 6.

The chain employs TRBV5-6 and TRBJ2-7; 10 bases align to TRBD2. J was trimmed by 9 bases and V by 1 base; bases with no gene match: 13. CDR1 is SGHDT, CDR2 YYEEEE, per germline. This CDR3 contains 16 residues. DNA for the CDR3: TGTGCCAGCAGCTTGACCCCCGGGGCTAGCGGGAGTAGGCAGTACTTC. Its protein is CASSLTPGASGSRQYF. Looking up the rest from reference TRBV5-6 and TRBJ2-7 gives the full variable domain: DAGVTQSPTHLIKTRGQQVTLRCSPKSGHDTVSWYQQALGQGPQFIFQYYEEEERQRGNFPDRFSGHQFPNYSSELNVNALLLGDSALYLCASSLTPGASGSRQYFGPGTRLTVT.

This clone has more than one count but fewer than ten. One junction end does not reproduce the germline sequence, and a read error may be involved. CDR3 residues: CASNLNGNNQPQHF. Written as DNA, the CDR3 is TGTGCCAGCAATTTAAACGGGAACAATCAGCCCCAGCATTTT. The chain recombines TRBV27 with TRBJ1-5; no clear D gene. The CDR3 is 14 amino acids. CDR1 and CDR2 from the germline V gene are MNHEY and SMNVEV (reference sequence).